This T cell receptor beta chain was captured by sequencing in a study of blood T cell repertoires in COVID-19. Trimming removed 3 bases from V and 2 bases from J, with 14 bases in between. The CDR3 has 14 residues. Germline lookup yields CDR1 DFQATT and CDR2 SNEGSKA (reference sequence). This clone was detected once. Sequencing was performed with immunoSEQ multiplex PCR; in TCRdb, only in-frame clones are kept and a portion is missing. The table lists hundreds of thousands of clones, almost 85% of them singletons. The chain uses TRBV20-1 and TRBJ2-7; unclear D gene. The TCR was taken from a human donor in a cohort sampled during active COVID-19. The sequencing sample was made of peripheral blood. The CDR3 coding sequence is TGCAGTGCTAGTCCTAGGATTGTGGCCTACGAGCAGTACTTC. Translated: CSASPRIVAYEQYF.